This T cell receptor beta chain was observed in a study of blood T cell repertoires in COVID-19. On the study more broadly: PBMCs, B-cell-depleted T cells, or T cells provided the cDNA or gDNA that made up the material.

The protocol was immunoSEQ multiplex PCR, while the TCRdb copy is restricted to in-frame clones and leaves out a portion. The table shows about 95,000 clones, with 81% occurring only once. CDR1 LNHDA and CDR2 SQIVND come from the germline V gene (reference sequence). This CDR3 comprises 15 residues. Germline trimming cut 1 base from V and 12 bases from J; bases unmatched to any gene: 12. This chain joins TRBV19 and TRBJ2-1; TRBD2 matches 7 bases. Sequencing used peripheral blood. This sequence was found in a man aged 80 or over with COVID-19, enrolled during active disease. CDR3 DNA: TGTGCCAGTAGTATAGCGGGAGGCCCTTTATATTTGCAGTTCTTC. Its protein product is CASSIAGGPLYLQFF.